This T cell receptor beta chain is from a study of OX40 agonist ivuxolimab in advanced cancers. Study-wide background: Cancers in dose escalation were hepatocellular, melanoma, renal cell and head and neck.

Assay: immunoSEQ multiplex PCR; the TCRdb copy retains only in-frame clones and omits some. The table includes about 20,000 clones, roughly 85% detected once. Samples were taken at baseline and on day 1 of cycles 4 and 7. This material consisted of CD4+ or CD8+ T cells sorted from blood, taken in a trial of the OX40 agonist ivuxolimab. This TCR came from an adult with an advanced solid tumor such as melanoma, head and neck, liver or kidney cancer.

CDR3 bases: TGTGCCAGCAGTACCCGGACTAGTATGGAGACCCAGTACTTC. It codes for CASSTRTSMETQYF. V gene TRBV6-6 combines with J gene TRBJ2-5, with TRBD2 matching over 7 bases. Germline V lookup: CDR1 MNHNY, CDR2 SVGAGI (reference sequence). This CDR3 has 14 amino acids. Trimming took 5 bases from V and 5 from J; bases not matched to a gene: 8.